This T cell receptor (delta chain) is drawn from a study of delta chains in infants with herpesvirus infections. The CDR3 runs to 14 residues. Germline V CDR1 and CDR2: TSESDYY, QEAYKQQN. V lost 7 bases and J 2 bases, leaving 15 bases between the germline ends. This clone is judged medium-sized. Other DNA sequences from this sample encode an identical CDR3 as well. PBMC RNA was reverse transcribed using gamma-chain- and delta-chain-specific primers. TCRdb reapplied CATT to the RT-PCR reads. The data show some 1,500 delta-chain clones, with around a third seen just once and about 20% held by the top ten.

The J gene is TRDJ1, the V gene TRAV38-2/DV8, with D possibly matching TRDD3 (5 bases). The TCR sequence derives from a human donor who was a Ugandan infant, either HIV-exposed or HIV-unexposed (not recorded which). The specimen comprised peripheral blood, sampled at time point 1 of longitudinal follow-up. The CDR3 nucleotides are TGTGCTTATGGTACTGGAATTGGAACCGATAAACTCATCTTT. Encoded protein: CAYGTGIGTDKLIF.